Given below is one TCR beta chain in context. Its antigen is undetermined. The sample is drawn from a study of human versus mouse CDR3 diversity and MHC coevolution. Whole-study findings and limits: The lowest clonal inequality scores came from most of the three human donors.

Only in-frame clones appear in the TCRdb table, and some are missing; sequencing was by immunoSEQ multiplex PCR. Among tens of thousands of clones listed, around 93% were seen once. The CDR3 totals 16 residues. Germline V gene data show CDR1 as SGHKS and CDR2 as YYEKEE (reference sequence). The V end lost 0 bases, the J end lost 0 bases, and 12 bases lay between the germline ends. What was sequenced was naive CD4+ T cells from blood. Subset meaning: CD45RO-negative CD62L-positive naive CD4 T cells. V is TRBV5-5 and J is TRBJ1-1; D call uncertain. The sequence came from a person between 25 and 70 years old in good health. In nucleotides, the CDR3 is TGTGCCAGCAGCTTGGCCGGGAGAATACTGAACACTGAAGCTTTCTTT. It encodes CASSLAGRILNTEAFF.